What follows are 18 T cell receptor beta chains derived from one specimen sequenced in a study of technical replicates of blood from a few donors. TCRdb keeps only in-frame clones here, not all; method: immunoSEQ multiplex PCR. The sample lists some 78,000 clones; 90% to 95% were seen once. The sample taken for sequencing was T cells isolated from PBMCs. The receptors stem from a human donor in good health.

The V call is TRBV11-2, the J call TRBJ1-2; 11 nucleotides match TRBD1. Germline values: CDR1 SGHAT, CDR2 FQNNGV. V lost 4 bases, J lost 6 bases, and 16 bases stayed unmatched. This CDR3 contains 18 residues. CDR3: CASSSEGDRGRKWNGYTF. The CDR3 DNA reads as TGTGCCAGCAGCTCGGAGGGGGACAGGGGGAGAAAGTGGAATGGCTACACCTTC.

The chain uses TRBV28 and TRBJ1-2; D unresolved. The CDR3 extends over 17 amino acids. CDR1 MDHEN and CDR2 SYDVKM come from the germline V gene. Trimming took 2 bases from V and 4 from J, leaving 20 bases between them. For the CDR3, the DNA is TGTGCCAGCAGTTTACCTCTTGGAGGCATTACGTTCTATGGCTACACCTTC. Translation gives CASSLPLGGITFYGYTF.

The chain employs TRBV6-4 and TRBJ2-1; 8 nucleotides align to TRBD1. V shed 4 bases, J shed 4 bases, and the junction held 0 bases outside the gene matches. The CDR3 spans 13 residues. Germline CDR1 is MRHNA and CDR2 is SNTAGT. The CDR3 loop is CASSGTGYNEQFF. CDR3 bases: TGTGCCAGCAGTGGGACAGGGTACAATGAGCAGTTCTTC.

The chain combines TRBV2 with TRBJ1-5, with TRBD1 identical over 7 bases. The germline V gene encodes CDR1 SNHLY and CDR2 FYNNEI. The V segment lost 8 bases and the J segment 9 bases; nucleotides outside the gene matches: 13. The CDR3 extends over 14 amino acids. CDR3 sequence: CASPGQRISRPQHF. CDR3 in DNA: TGTGCCAGCCCGGGACAGCGAATTTCGCGGCCCCAGCATTTT.

J is TRBJ1-2 and V is TRBV7-2; TRBD1 agrees at 8 bases. Germline CDR1 and CDR2: SGHTA and FQGNSA. The length of the CDR3 is 13 residues. Losses at the gene ends were 5 bases for V and 7 bases for J; bases not matched to a gene: 6. The CDR3 coding sequence is TGTGCCAGCAGCCTACAGGGGGATGGTGGCTACACCTTC. Encoded protein: CASSLQGDGGYTF.

The V call is TRBV9, the J call TRBJ2-7, with 7 bases aligning to TRBD1. The CDR3 is 14 residues long. V shed 0 bases, J shed 2 bases, and the junction held 2 bases outside the gene matches. From germline, CDR1 is SGDLS and CDR2 YYNGEE. The CDR3 sequence: CASSVGGQTYEQYF. CDR3 DNA sequence: TGTGCCAGCAGCGTAGGGGGACAGACCTACGAGCAGTACTTC. Drawing the rest from reference TRBV9 and TRBJ2-7, the complete variable domain is DSGVTQTPKHLITATGQRVTLRCSPRSGDLSVYWYQQSLDQGLQFLIQYYNGEERAKGNILERFSAQQFPDLHSELNLSSLELGDSALYFCASSVGGQTYEQYFGPGTRLTVT.

The chain combines TRBV5-1 with TRBJ2-1, with D unresolved. V gave up 0 bases and J gave up 2 bases, with 9 bases separating them. The germline V gene encodes CDR1 SGHRS and CDR2 YFSETQ. This CDR3 comprises 15 residues. The DNA of the CDR3 is TGCGCCAGCAGCTTGGACGGCGGCCCCTACAATGAGCAGTTCTTC. This codes for CASSLDGGPYNEQFF.

In this sample, this clone turned up once. The CDR3 spells CASSLGRTSGNNEQFF. CDR3 sequence (DNA): TGTGCCAGCAGCTTGGGGCGGACTAGCGGGAACAATGAGCAGTTCTTC. This sequence joins TRBV5-4 and TRBJ2-1, with 12 bases fitting TRBD2. The CDR3 is made up of 16 amino acids. Germline assignment: CDR1 SGHNT and CDR2 YYREEE (reference sequence). Trimming cost V 0 bases and J 5 bases; bases outside gene matches: 3.

This rearrangement joins TRBV15 to TRBJ2-7, with 12 bases matching TRBD1. From germline, CDR1 is LNHNV and CDR2 YYDKDF (reference sequence). The ends lost 1 base at V and 0 bases at J; junction bases unmatched: 1. The CDR3 length is 16 residues. CDR3 amino acids: CATSRGGQGASYEQYF. CDR3 DNA sequence: TGTGCCACCAGCAGAGGGGGACAGGGGGCCTCCTACGAGCAGTACTTC.

The gene calls are TRBV19 and TRBJ2-1; 11 nucleotides agree with TRBD2. Germline trimming cut 3 bases from V and 7 bases from J; bases unmatched to any gene: 8. This CDR3 is 16 amino acids long. CDR1 and CDR2 from the germline V gene are LNHDA and SQIVND (reference sequence). CDR3 DNA: TGTGCCAGTAGTATCTCTTATGGGACTAGCGGAAATGAGCAGTTCTTC. This sequence encodes CASSISYGTSGNEQFF. Supplemented by reference TRBV19 and TRBJ2-1, the full variable domain reads DGGITQSPKYLFRKEGQNVTLSCEQNLNHDAMYWYRQDPGQGLRLIYYSQIVNDFQKGDIAEGYSVSREKKESFPLTVTSAQKNPTAFYLCASSISYGTSGNEQFFGPGTRLTVL.

This sequence joins TRBV9 and TRBJ1-5; 8 bases match TRBD1. Germline CDR1 reads SGDLS; CDR2 reads YYNGEE. J gave up 0 bases and V 0 bases, and 8 bases lay outside the gene matches. The CDR3 runs to 18 residues. Here the CDR3 reads CASSVGDRIAYSNQPQHF. CDR3 nucleotides: TGTGCCAGCAGCGTAGGGGACAGGATCGCTTATAGCAATCAGCCCCAGCATTTT.

The rearrangement uses TRBV28 and TRBJ2-7; TRBD1 aligns across 7 bases. The germline V gene has CDR1 MDHEN and CDR2 SYDVKM. Losses at the gene ends were 3 bases for V and 6 bases for J; bases not matched to a gene: 8. The CDR3 is 14 residues long. The CDR3 DNA sequence: TGTGCCAGCAGTTTTACAGGGGCTATCGTCGAGCAGTACTTC. As protein: CASSFTGAIVEQYF.

The V and J genes are TRBV30 and TRBJ2-5; TRBD2 might be the D (5 bases). In germline, CDR1 is GTSNPN, CDR2 SVGIG (reference sequence). CDR3 size: 13 residues. Trimming removed 0 bases at V and 4 bases at J, with 9 bases between. This chain's CDR3 is CAWSVVGVETQYF. Here the CDR3 DNA reads TGTGCCTGGAGTGTGGTGGGAGTAGAGACCCAGTACTTC.

This sequence joins TRBV4-3 and TRBJ2-2; 8 nucleotides agree with TRBD2. The CDR3 sequence is 17 residues long. Germline CDR1 is LGHNA and CDR2 is YSLEER. Trimming cost V 1 base and J 0 bases; bases outside gene matches: 4. This CDR3 is CASSQVPGLANTGELFF. The CDR3 DNA sequence: TGCGCCAGCAGCCAAGTACCGGGACTAGCGAACACCGGGGAGCTGTTTTTT.

V is TRBV29-1 and J is TRBJ2-1; 7 positions match TRBD1. This CDR3 has 13 residues. The V segment lost 7 bases and the J segment 4 bases; nucleotides outside the gene matches: 7. From germline, CDR1 is SQVTM and CDR2 ANQGSEA. The CDR3 DNA follows: TGCAGCGCGGAACCGGGACAGTACAATGAGCAGTTCTTC. This gives the protein CSAEPGQYNEQFF.

The CDR3 is CASSVDGMSGDTQYF. CDR3 nucleotide sequence: TGTGCCAGCAGCGTAGACGGGATGAGCGGAGATACGCAGTATTTT. The chain links TRBV9 to TRBJ2-3, with D perhaps TRBD2 (5 bases). V was pared by 0 bases and J by 5 bases, with 13 bases between. The CDR3 runs to 15 residues. Per germline, CDR1 SGDLS and CDR2 YYNGEE. The full variable domain, with the rest looked up from reference TRBV9 and TRBJ2-3, is DSGVTQTPKHLITATGQRVTLRCSPRSGDLSVYWYQQSLDQGLQFLIQYYNGEERAKGNILERFSAQQFPDLHSELNLSSLELGDSALYFCASSVDGMSGDTQYFGPGTRLTVL.

CDR3 in amino acids: CAWNDPPGQENTGELFF. The CDR3 DNA reads as TGTGCCTGGAATGACCCTCCGGGACAAGAAAACACCGGGGAGCTGTTTTTT. V and J are TRBV30 and TRBJ2-2; maybe TRBD1 (6 bases). The CDR3 length is 17 residues. V was pared by 4 bases and J by 2 bases, with 20 bases between. Germline CDR1 is GTSNPN and CDR2 is SVGIG (reference sequence).

The rearrangement links TRBV5-6 to TRBJ2-2; maybe TRBD2 (6 bases). This CDR3 has 15 residues. Germline-derived CDR1 and CDR2 are SGHDT and YYEEEE. Trimming removed 6 bases at V and 0 bases at J, with 12 bases between. The CDR3 loop reads CASIRWGANTGELFF. In DNA, the CDR3 is TGTGCCAGCATCAGGTGGGGGGCGAACACCGGGGAGCTGTTTTTT.